One sample yielded the 6 T cell receptor beta chains listed below, sequenced in a study of T-cell memory formation after mild COVID-19. In TCRdb, the 5' RACE reads were re-called with MiXCR into one record per CDR3 protein. In the table there are over 500,000 distinct CDR3 sequences, roughly 17% of which are singletons. The sample consisted of PBMCs or a T cell subset sorted from them (not recorded which). The receptor source for this set is an adult woman who had mild COVID-19 (a few samples of this study predate the infection). Cell type and time point are not known.

The V and J genes are TRBV6-6 and TRBJ2-2; TRBD1 matches at 7 bases. This CDR3 comprises 20 residues. Germline V gene sequence: CDR1 MNHNY, CDR2 SVGAGI (reference sequence). After removal of 2 bases from V and 1 base from J, the junction contained 16 bases not matched to a gene. The CDR3 region has the DNA TGTGCCAGCAGTTACGAGGGTTCGGCAGGGGGAGACCTGAACACCGGGGAGCTGTTTTTT. Translation gives CASSYEGSAGGDLNTGELFF.

There are a few counts of this clonotype. This chain links TRBV12-3 or TRBV12-4 with TRBJ2-7; 8 bases map to TRBD1. There are 15 residues in the CDR3. V trimming: 6 bases; J trimming: 3 bases; junction bases outside the gene matches: 10. This CDR3 is CASSLRDRSFYEQYF. In DNA form, the CDR3 reads TGTGCCAGCAGCCTCCGGGACAGGTCCTTCTACGAGCAGTACTTC.

In its sample, this clonotype was seen a few times. The V gene is TRBV12-3 or TRBV12-4, the J gene TRBJ1-5, with a possible D match to TRBD1 (6 bases). The V end was cut by 4 bases, the J end by 6 bases, with 13 bases between. CDR3 length: 14 amino acids. CDR3 in DNA: TGTGCCAGCAGTTGGGGCAGGGGCGGTCAGCCCCAGCATTTT. Residues: CASSWGRGGQPQHF.

The chain joins TRBV6-5 to TRBJ2-1, with 8 bases matching TRBD1. This CDR3 contains 15 residues. Germline CDR1 reads MNHEY; CDR2 reads SVGAGI. Unmatched junction bases numbered 11, after V lost 6 bases and J lost 7 bases. CDR3 protein: CASSHDRGIENEQFF. CDR3 nucleotides: TGTGCCAGCAGCCATGACAGGGGCATCGAAAATGAGCAGTTCTTC.

This clonotype was counted a few times. CDR3 loop: CASSLAPANTGELFF. In DNA, the CDR3 is TGTGCCAGCAGCTTGGCCCCCGCGAACACCGGGGAGCTGTTTTTT. The V call is TRBV7-3, the J call TRBJ2-2; D gene uncertain. From germline, CDR1 is SGHTA and CDR2 FQGTGA. The CDR3 runs to 15 residues. Trimming took 3 bases from V and 0 from J, leaving 8 bases between them. The variable domain in full, with the rest retrieved from reference TRBV7-3 and TRBJ2-2, is GAGVSQTPSNKVTEKGKYVELRCDPISGHTALYWYRQSLGQGPEFLIYFQGTGAADDSGLPNDRFFAVRPEGSVSTLKIQRTERGDSAVYLCASSLAPANTGELFFGEGSRLTVL.

The rearrangement links TRBV5-1 to TRBJ2-1; TRBD2 agrees at 7 bases. V lost 0 bases, J lost 2 bases, and 8 bases stayed unmatched. The germline V gene has CDR1 SGHRS and CDR2 YFSETQ. CDR3 length: 17 residues. The CDR3 nucleotides are TGCGCCAGCAGCTTGGGCGGGACTACTAATACCTACAATGAGCAGTTCTTC. Protein sequence: CASSLGGTTNTYNEQFF.